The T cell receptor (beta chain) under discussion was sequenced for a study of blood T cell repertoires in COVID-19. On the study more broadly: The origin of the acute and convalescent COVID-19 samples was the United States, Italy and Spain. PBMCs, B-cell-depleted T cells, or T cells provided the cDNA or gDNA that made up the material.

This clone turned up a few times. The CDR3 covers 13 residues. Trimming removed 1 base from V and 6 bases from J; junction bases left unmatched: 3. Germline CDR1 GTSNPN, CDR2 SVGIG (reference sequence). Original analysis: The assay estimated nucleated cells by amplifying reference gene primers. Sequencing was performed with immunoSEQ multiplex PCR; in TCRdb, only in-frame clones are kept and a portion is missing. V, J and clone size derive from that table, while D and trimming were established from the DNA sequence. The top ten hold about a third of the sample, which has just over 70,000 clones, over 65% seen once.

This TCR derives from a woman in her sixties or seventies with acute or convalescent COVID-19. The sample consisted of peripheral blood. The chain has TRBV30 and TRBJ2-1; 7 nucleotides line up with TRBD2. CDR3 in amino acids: CAWSGGRVNEQFF. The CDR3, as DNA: TGTGCCTGGAGTGGGGGGAGGGTCAATGAGCAGTTCTTC.